The clone carrying this TCR beta chain qualifies as medium-sized. Its antigen is still unknown. This record belongs to a study of spatial heterogeneity in lung cancer. Study information: The correlation between TCR transcript counts in tumor regions and a T cell module score from matched bulk RNA-seq was strong.

Using its own MiXCR run on the 5' RACE reads, TCRdb lists one record per CDR3 protein. Here the sample spans over a thousand distinct CDR3 sequences, more than 15% being singletons. The germline gives CDR1 SGDLS, CDR2 YYNGEE. V was clipped by 1 base and J by 3 bases; unmatched bases: 11. The CDR3 length is 18 residues. Time point denoted: sample taken at primary tumor resection. General observations from the study: Within tumors, counts of expanded alpha and beta TCRs tracked tumor mutation counts.

The receptor comes from a male donor with early-stage non-small cell lung cancer. The rearrangement uses TRBV9 and TRBJ1-2; TRBD1 matches 11 bases. The sequenced sample was lung tumor tissue, obtained at surgery. CDR3 DNA sequence: TGTGCCAGCAGCGTAACTAGCTCAGAGGACAGGGGGCACTATGGCTACACCTTC. Protein sequence: CASSVTSSEDRGHYGYTF.